Detailed here is one T cell receptor beta chain. Antigen unknown. Vbeta (60) and Jbeta (13) primers were used in the PCR. The table came from immunoSEQ multiplex PCR; TCRdb's copy has only in-frame clones and leaves some out. The table has about 140,000 clones, approximately 76% seen once. This sample was taken from a study of cytomegalovirus exposure and HLA in healthy donors. Study-level background: An analysis done earlier identified 117 million unique TCR beta sequences from about 179 million T cells. Counted in an early data release were about 85 million unique TCRs from HLA-typed donors.

V was clipped by 4 bases and J by 6 bases, with 16 bases between them. Germline CDR1 and CDR2: SGHDN and FVKESK. The CDR3 loop spans 15 amino acids. General observations from the study: It was reportedly the case that the classifier diagnosed cytomegalovirus status with high specificity and sensitivity.

This rearrangement joins TRBV14 to TRBJ1-5; a weak D match, TRBD1 (6 bases). The sequenced sample consisted of PBMCs. The clonotype comes from a man aged 40-49 years in good health and CMV-seronegative. The DNA of the CDR3 is TGTGCCAGCAGCCCCAACCCAGGGGATACTCAGCCCCAGCATTTT. Its protein product is CASSPNPGDTQPQHF. The full variable domain, completed using reference TRBV14 and TRBJ1-5, is EAGVTQFPSHSVIEKGQTVTLRCDPISGHDNLYWYRRVMGKEIKFLLHFVKESKQDESGMPNNRFLAERTGGTYSTLKVQPAELEDSGVYFCASSPNPGDTQPQHFGDGTRLSIL.